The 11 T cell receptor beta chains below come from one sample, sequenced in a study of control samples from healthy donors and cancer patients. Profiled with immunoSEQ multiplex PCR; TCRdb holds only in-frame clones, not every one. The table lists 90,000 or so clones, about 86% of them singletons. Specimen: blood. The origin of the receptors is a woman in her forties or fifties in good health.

CDR3 DNA sequence: TGTGCCAGTGCCTGGGGACAGGGAAATCTCTACGAGCAGTACTTC. This encodes CASAWGQGNLYEQYF. V gene TRBV19 combines with J gene TRBJ2-7; 9 bases are a match to TRBD1. Germline CDR1 reads LNHDA; CDR2 reads SQIVND (reference sequence). This CDR3 has 15 residues. V dropped 8 bases and J dropped 3; count of bases not matched to a gene: 11.

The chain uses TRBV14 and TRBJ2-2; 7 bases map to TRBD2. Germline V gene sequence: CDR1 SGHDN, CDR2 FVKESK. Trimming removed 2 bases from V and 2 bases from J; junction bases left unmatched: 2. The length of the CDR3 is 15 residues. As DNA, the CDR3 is TGTGCCAGCAGCCAACAGGGACTAAACACCGGGGAGCTGTTTTTT. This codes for CASSQQGLNTGELFF.

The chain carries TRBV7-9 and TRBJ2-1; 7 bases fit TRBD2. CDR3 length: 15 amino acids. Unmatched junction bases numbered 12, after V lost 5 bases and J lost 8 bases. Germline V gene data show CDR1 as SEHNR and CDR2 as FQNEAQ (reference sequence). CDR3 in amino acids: CASSQLASKAYEQFF. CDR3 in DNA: TGTGCCAGCAGCCAACTAGCGTCTAAAGCGTATGAGCAGTTCTTC.

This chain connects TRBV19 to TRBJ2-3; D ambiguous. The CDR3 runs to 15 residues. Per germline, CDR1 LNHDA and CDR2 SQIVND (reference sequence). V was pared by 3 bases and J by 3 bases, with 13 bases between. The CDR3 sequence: CASSIQPKTTDTQYF. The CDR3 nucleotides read TGTGCCAGTAGTATTCAGCCAAAGACGACAGATACGCAGTATTTT.

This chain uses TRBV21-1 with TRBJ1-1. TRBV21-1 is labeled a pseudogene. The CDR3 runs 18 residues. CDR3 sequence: CASSKGAPPGGWNTEAFF. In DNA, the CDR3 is TGTGCCAGCAGCAAAGGGGCCCCACCGGGGGGATGGAACACTGAAGCTTTCTTT.

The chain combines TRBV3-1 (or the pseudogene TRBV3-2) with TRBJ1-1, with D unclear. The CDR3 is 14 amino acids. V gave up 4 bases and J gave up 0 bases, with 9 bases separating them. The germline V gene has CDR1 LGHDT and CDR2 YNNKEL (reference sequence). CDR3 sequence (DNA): TGTGCCAGCAGCCCCCGAGCCCTGAACACTGAAGCTTTCTTT. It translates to CASSPRALNTEAFF.

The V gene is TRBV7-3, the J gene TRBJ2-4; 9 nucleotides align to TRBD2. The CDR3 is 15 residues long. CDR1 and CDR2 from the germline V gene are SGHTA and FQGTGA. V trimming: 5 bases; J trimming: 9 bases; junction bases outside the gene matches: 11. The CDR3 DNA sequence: TGTGCCAGCAGCCCAAATGGGCTAGCGGGGTCCATTCAGTACTTC. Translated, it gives CASSPNGLAGSIQYF.

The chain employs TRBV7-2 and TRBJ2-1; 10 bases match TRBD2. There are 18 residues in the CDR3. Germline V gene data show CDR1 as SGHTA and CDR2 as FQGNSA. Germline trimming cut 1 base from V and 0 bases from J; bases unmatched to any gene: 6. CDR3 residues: CASSLEVTSGSSYNEQFF. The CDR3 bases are TGTGCCAGCAGCTTAGAGGTGACTAGCGGGTCCTCCTACAATGAGCAGTTCTTC. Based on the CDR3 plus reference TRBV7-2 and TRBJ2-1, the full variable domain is GAGVSQSPSNKVTEKGKDVELRCDPISGHTALYWYRQSLGQGLEFLIYFQGNSAPDKSGLPSDRFSAERTGGSVSTLTIQRTQQEDSAVYLCASSLEVTSGSSYNEQFFGPGTRLTVL.

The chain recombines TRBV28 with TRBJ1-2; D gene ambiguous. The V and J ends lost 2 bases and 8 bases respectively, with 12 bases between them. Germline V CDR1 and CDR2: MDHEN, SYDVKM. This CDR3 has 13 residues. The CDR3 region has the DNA TGTGCCAGCAGTTTACAGGCCCGTGGCGGCTACACCTTC. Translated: CASSLQARGGYTF.

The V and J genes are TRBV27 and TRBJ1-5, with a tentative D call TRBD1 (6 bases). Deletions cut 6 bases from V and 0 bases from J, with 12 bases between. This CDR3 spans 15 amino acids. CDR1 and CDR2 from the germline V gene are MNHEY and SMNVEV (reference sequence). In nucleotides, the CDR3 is TGTGCCAGCAGCTCCGACAGGTATAGCAATCAGCCCCAGCATTTT. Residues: CASSSDRYSNQPQHF.

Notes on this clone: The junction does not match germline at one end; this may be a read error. The CDR3 DNA sequence: TGTGCCAGCAGGAACGCCGGGACAGGGAACGCTGAAGCTTTCTTT. Residues: CASRNAGTGNAEAFF. The chain recombines TRBV6-5 with TRBJ1-1; TRBD1 matches 9 bases. This CDR3 has 15 residues. Germline loops: CDR1 MNHEY, CDR2 SVGAGI.